This T cell receptor (beta chain) was found in a study of cytomegalovirus exposure and HLA in healthy donors. Trimming cost V 5 bases and J 1 base, with 8 bases left between them. CDR3 length equals 13 residues. CDR1 is SSHAT, CDR2 FNYEAQ, per germline (reference sequence). This clone was seen only a few times. Its antigen is unknown. Study-wide findings and caveats: Immune exposure data for these donors was limited to CMV serostatus.

The PCR employed 60 Vbeta primers together with 13 Jbeta primers. Repertoires were generated with immunoSEQ multiplex PCR, while TCRdb's copy carries only in-frame clones and drops some. This table holds 120,000 or so clones, 15% found once. This TCR was sampled from a woman between 18 and 29 years old in good health and CMV-seronegative. The chain recombines TRBV7-7 with TRBJ2-5; D is perhaps TRBD2 (5 bases). Sequencing was performed on PBMCs. CDR3 sequence reads: CASSPGFQETQYF. The CDR3 region has the DNA TGTGCCAGCAGCCCGGGATTCCAAGAGACCCAGTACTTC.